The 10 T cell receptor beta chains reported below all come from one sample, sequenced in a study of blood T cell repertoires in COVID-19. Profiled with immunoSEQ multiplex PCR; TCRdb holds only in-frame clones, not every one. The table includes around 360,000 clones, 80% to 90% detected once. The specimen was peripheral blood. The source of these receptors is a woman aged 30 to 39 with COVID-19, enrolled during active disease.

The chain employs TRBV10-3 and TRBJ2-7; possibly TRBD1 for D (7 bases). There are 13 residues in the CDR3. Germline loops: CDR1 ENHRY, CDR2 SYGVKD. V lost 3 bases to trimming and J lost 2 bases, with 8 bases between them. The CDR3 sequence is CAISDRGAYEQYF. In nucleotides, the CDR3 is TGTGCCATCAGTGACAGGGGGGCCTACGAGCAGTACTTC.

This chain links TRBV6-4 with TRBJ2-5, with no clear D. Germline values: CDR1 MRHNA, CDR2 SNTAGT. This CDR3 has 12 residues. V was shortened by 3 bases and J by 5 bases, with 7 bases between the two germline ends. The CDR3 loop reads CASSEASETQYF. In nucleotides, the CDR3 is TGTGCCAGCAGTGAAGCGAGCGAGACCCAGTACTTC.

J is TRBJ2-3 and V is TRBV4-3, with a weak D call TRBD1 (6 bases). With 2 bases removed from V and 2 bases from J, the gap between germline ends came to 11 bases. Germline values: CDR1 LGHNA, CDR2 YSLEER. The CDR3 totals 15 residues. This chain's CDR3 is CASSQLDSHTDTQYF. The CDR3 nucleotides are TGCGCCAGCAGCCAACTGGACAGTCACACAGATACGCAGTATTTT.

V and J are TRBV7-2 and TRBJ2-7; a weak D match, TRBD1 (6 bases). The CDR3 extends over 15 amino acids. Germline CDR1 and CDR2: SGHTA and FQGNSA. Trimming pared 5 bases from V and 4 bases from J, leaving 18 bases between. The CDR3 region is CASSQPPGTFYEQYF. The CDR3 bases are TGTGCCAGCAGCCAACCCCCCGGGACATTTTACGAGCAGTACTTC.

The chain recombines TRBV28 with TRBJ1-1, with 7 bases that match TRBD1. CDR3 length equals 13 residues. Trimming at V came to 3 bases and at J to 5 bases, leaving 3 bases not matched to a gene. From germline, CDR1 is MDHEN and CDR2 SYDVKM. CDR3 residues: CASSFTGETEAFF. In nucleotides, the CDR3 is TGTGCCAGCAGTTTTACAGGGGAGACTGAAGCTTTCTTT.

V gene TRBV29-1 combines with J gene TRBJ2-7; TRBD2 aligns across 9 bases. Germline CDR1 reads SQVTM; CDR2 reads ANQGSEA. CDR3 length equals 14 residues. V was clipped by 4 bases and J by 3 bases; unmatched bases: 7. The CDR3, as DNA: TGCAGCGTTGTAGGCAGCGGGAGGAACTACGAGCAGTACTTC. Translated, it gives CSVVGSGRNYEQYF.

The V and J genes are TRBV2 and TRBJ1-2; 9 bases are a match to TRBD1. The CDR3 totals 16 residues. V shed 10 bases, J shed 7 bases, and the junction held 19 bases outside the gene matches. CDR1 is SNHLY, CDR2 FYNNEI, per germline. DNA for the CDR3: TGTGCCAAAACCGGGACAGGGCTATCGCTATCGGGTGGCTACACCTTC. This codes for CAKTGTGLSLSGGYTF.

The rearrangement uses TRBV24-1 and TRBJ2-3; 7 bases align to TRBD2. V gave up 3 bases and J gave up 6 bases; unmatched junction bases: 14. The CDR3 is 17 amino acids. CDR1 is KGHDR and CDR2 is SFDVKD in the germline V gene. The CDR3 spells CATSDVTSPLGGDTQYF. CDR3 sequence (DNA): TGTGCCACCAGTGATGTGACTAGCCCCCTCGGGGGGGATACGCAGTATTTT.

As concerns this clone: The same CDR3 can be traced to other DNA sequences in this sample. This rearrangement joins TRBV7-3 to TRBJ2-3; 8 positions agree with TRBD2. The CDR3 spans 15 residues. The V and J ends lost 2 bases and 0 bases, in that order; junction bases with no gene match: 1. The germline gives CDR1 SGHTA, CDR2 FQGTGA. This CDR3 reads CASSLAGGSTDTQYF. CDR3 sequence (DNA): TGTGCCAGCAGCTTAGCGGGAGGTAGCACAGATACGCAGTATTTT.

This CDR3 reads CASSLRDSYGYTF. The CDR3 DNA is TGCGCCAGCAGCCTACGAGACAGCTATGGCTACACCTTC. The rearrangement joins TRBV4-1 to TRBJ1-2, with a possible D match to TRBD1 (5 bases). With 4 bases removed from V and 4 bases from J, the gap between germline ends came to 10 bases. Germline V CDR1 and CDR2: MGHRA, YSYEKL. This CDR3 spans 13 amino acids.